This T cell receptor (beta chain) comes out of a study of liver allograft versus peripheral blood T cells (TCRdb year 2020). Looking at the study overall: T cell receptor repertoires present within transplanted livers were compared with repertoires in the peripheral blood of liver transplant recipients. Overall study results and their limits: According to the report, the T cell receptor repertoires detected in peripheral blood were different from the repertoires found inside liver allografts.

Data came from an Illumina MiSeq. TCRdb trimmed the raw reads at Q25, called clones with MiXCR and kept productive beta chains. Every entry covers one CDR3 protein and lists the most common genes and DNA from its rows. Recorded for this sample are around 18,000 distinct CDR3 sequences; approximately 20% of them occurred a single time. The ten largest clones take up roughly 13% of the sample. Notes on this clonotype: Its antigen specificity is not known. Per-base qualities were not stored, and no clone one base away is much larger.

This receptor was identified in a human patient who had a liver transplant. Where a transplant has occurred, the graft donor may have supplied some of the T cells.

The nucleotide sequence is given as TGTGCCAGCAGCCTAACAGCCGGGGTTGAAGCTTTCTTT. Translated, it reads CASSLTAGVEAFF. Recombination joined TRBV5-6 with TRBJ1-1; no D gene can be assigned with confidence. Trimming costs V 4 bases and J 7 bases, and their ends lie 14 bases apart. For CDR1 and CDR2, the germline V gene lists SGHDT and YYEEEE. The CDR3 runs 13 amino acids, cysteine and phenylalanine included. Only the CDR3 part of the read is kept: 39 bases, read in frame from the first base.